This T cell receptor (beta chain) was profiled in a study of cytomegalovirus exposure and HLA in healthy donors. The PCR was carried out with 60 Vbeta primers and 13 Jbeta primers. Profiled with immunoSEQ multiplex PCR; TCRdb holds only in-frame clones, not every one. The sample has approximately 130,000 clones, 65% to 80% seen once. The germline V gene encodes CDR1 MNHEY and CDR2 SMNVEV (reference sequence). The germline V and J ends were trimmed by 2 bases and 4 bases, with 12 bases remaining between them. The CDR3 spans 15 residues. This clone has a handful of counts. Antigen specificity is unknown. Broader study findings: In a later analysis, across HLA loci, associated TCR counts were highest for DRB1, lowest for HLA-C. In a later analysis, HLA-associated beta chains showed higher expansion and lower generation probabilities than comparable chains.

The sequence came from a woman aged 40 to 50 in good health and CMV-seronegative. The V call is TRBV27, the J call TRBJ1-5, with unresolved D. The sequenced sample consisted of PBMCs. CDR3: CASSLTLDPNQPQHF. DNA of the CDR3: TGTGCCAGCAGTTTAACCCTAGACCCTAATCAGCCCCAGCATTTT.